One and the same sample provided the 18 T cell receptor beta chains below, sequenced in a study of T cell repertoires in cytomegalovirus infection. Using its own MiXCR run on the reads, TCRdb lists one record per CDR3 protein. Of 170,000 or so distinct CDR3 sequences detected, roughly 17% appear once; the ten largest clones hold 20% to 25%. Sequences were obtained from CD8+ T cells from PBMCs. These TCRs come from a human donor in good health (CMV status not recorded). Some clones in this sample may be carry-over from other donors' samples.

This clonotype showed up many times. The CDR3 loop is CASSLNSGGPSYEQYF. In DNA form, the CDR3 reads TGTGCCAGCAGCTTGAACAGCGGGGGGCCCTCCTACGAGCAGTACTTC. This chain connects TRBV7-2 to TRBJ2-7; 9 nucleotides agree with TRBD2. This CDR3 is built from 16 residues. Unmatched junction bases numbered 6, after V lost 3 bases and J lost 0 bases. The germline gives CDR1 SGHTA, CDR2 FQGNSA.

This clonotype was detected only a few times. V usage is TRBV6-2 or TRBV6-3 and J usage is TRBJ1-3, with D unresolved. This CDR3 comprises 11 residues. V was cut by 5 bases and J by 8 bases, with 7 bases left in between. Germline V lookup: CDR1 MNHEY, CDR2 SVGEGT. This chain's CDR3 is CASSLSDTIYF. The CDR3 DNA sequence: TGTGCCAGCAGTCTCAGCGACACCATATATTTT.

The chain recombines TRBV6-2 or TRBV6-3 with TRBJ1-5; no firm D call. Trimming left V 2 bases short and J 7 bases short, with 18 bases between. Germline V lookup: CDR1 MNHEY, CDR2 SVGEGT. This CDR3 has 16 amino acids. The CDR3 sequence: CASSYALNFPGQPQHF. CDR3 nucleotide sequence: TGTGCCAGCAGTTACGCCTTAAACTTCCCGGGCCAGCCCCAGCATTTT.

There are many counts of this clonotype. The chain joins TRBV24-1 to TRBJ2-2; the match to TRBD1 covers 7 bases. The CDR3 consists of 14 residues. CDR1 KGHDR and CDR2 SFDVKD come from the germline V gene. The junction had 6 bases not matched to a gene; V was cut back by 6 bases and J by 6 bases. Here the CDR3 reads CATSRDRDAGELFF. The CDR3 region has the DNA TGTGCCACCAGTCGAGACAGGGACGCCGGGGAGCTGTTTTTT.

This clonotype was found a few times. The chain recombines TRBV7-7 with TRBJ2-5; D gene uncertain. The CDR3 is 11 amino acids. Germline CDR1 and CDR2: SSHAT and FNYEAQ (reference sequence). Trimming took 5 bases from V and 7 from J, leaving 8 bases between them. The DNA for the CDR3 is TGTGCCAGCAGCACCTACGGGACCCAGTACTTC. This encodes CASSTYGTQYF.

This clonotype appeared a few times. This rearrangement joins TRBV12-3 or TRBV12-4 to TRBJ2-5; 8 nucleotides match TRBD1. This CDR3 has 14 residues. V lost 5 bases and J lost 4; bases outside the gene matches: 6. CDR3 in DNA: TGTGCCAGCAGTGGACAGGGAAAGGGAGAGACCCAGTACTTC. As protein: CASSGQGKGETQYF.

This clonotype turned up a few times. The chain joins TRBV12-3 or TRBV12-4 to TRBJ2-1; 9 nucleotides match TRBD2. The CDR3 extends over 15 amino acids. V shed 3 bases, J shed 9 bases, and the junction held 9 bases outside the gene matches. The CDR3, as DNA: TGTGCCAGCAGTTTGGCGGCTAGCGGGGTGGGTGAGCAGTTCTTC. It encodes CASSLAASGVGEQFF.

This clonotype showed up just a few times. This chain links TRBV7-3 with TRBJ2-1; 9 nucleotides align to TRBD2. Germline V CDR1 and CDR2: SGHTA, FQGTGA. CDR3 size: 16 residues. Losses at the gene ends were 5 bases for V and 3 bases for J; bases not matched to a gene: 8. CDR3: CASSAPGTSNYNEQFF. CDR3 nucleotides: TGTGCCAGCAGCGCGCCCGGGACTAGCAACTACAATGAGCAGTTCTTC.

The V gene is TRBV29-1, the J gene TRBJ2-7; TRBD1 agrees at 10 bases. In germline, CDR1 is SQVTM, CDR2 ANQGSEA. J lost 6 bases, V lost 4 bases, and 9 bases had no gene match. CDR3 length: 14 amino acids. CDR3 in DNA: TGCAGCGTTGGCTGGACAGGGGGAGAGTCCGAGCAGTACTTC. Its translation is CSVGWTGGESEQYF.

V and J are TRBV29-1 and TRBJ2-7; 9 bases fit TRBD1. V lost 4 bases and J lost 5; bases outside the gene matches: 9. The length of the CDR3 is 14 residues. In germline, CDR1 is SQVTM, CDR2 ANQGSEA. The CDR3 DNA follows: TGCAGCGTTGCGGGGTCGACAGGGGGTAACGAGCAGTACTTC. Translation: CSVAGSTGGNEQYF.

The table lists this clonotype with many counts. The chain couples TRBV28 to TRBJ2-7; 10 nucleotides agree with TRBD1. V shed 3 bases, J shed 2 bases, and the junction held 4 bases outside the gene matches. CDR3 length: 15 residues. Germline CDR1 and CDR2: MDHEN and SYDVKM. The DNA for the CDR3 is TGTGCCAGCAGTTTTGGGACAGGGGATCCCTACGAGCAGTACTTC. As protein: CASSFGTGDPYEQYF.

V gene TRBV12-3 or TRBV12-4 combines with J gene TRBJ2-1; D gene unclear. V dropped 4 bases and J dropped 4 bases, with 11 bases sitting between them. The CDR3 runs to 14 residues. As DNA, the CDR3 is TGTGCCAGCAGTTCCCCGGGTCCTTACAATGAGCAGTTCTTC. This encodes CASSSPGPYNEQFF.

This clonotype appeared a few times. The V and J genes are TRBV7-9 and TRBJ2-5, with no clear D. Trimming cost V 3 bases and J 4 bases, with 9 bases left between them. The CDR3 has 13 amino acids. Germline-derived CDR1 and CDR2 are SEHNR and FQNEAQ (reference sequence). CDR3 in DNA: TGTGCCAGCAGCTTCCCGAGACTAGAGACCCAGTACTTC. Its protein product is CASSFPRLETQYF.

The sample holds a few counts of this clonotype. The rearrangement uses TRBV15 and TRBJ2-1; no definite D call. Germline V gives CDR1 LNHNV, CDR2 YYDKDF (reference sequence). Trimming cost V 0 bases and J 5 bases, with 11 bases left between them. The CDR3 is made up of 15 amino acids. The DNA for the CDR3 is TGTGCCACCAGCAGAGAAAGACAATCAAACAATGAGCAGTTCTTC. Translated: CATSRERQSNNEQFF.

The genes are TRBV7-9 and TRBJ2-3; D may be TRBD1 or TRBD2 (6 bases each). The CDR3 runs 17 residues. V lost 6 bases and J lost 0, with 19 bases in between. The germline V gene has CDR1 SEHNR and CDR2 FQNEAQ (reference sequence). The CDR3 region has the DNA TGTGCCAGCAGGCCAACACCCGGGGGCCTAAGCACAGATACGCAGTATTTT. Protein product: CASRPTPGGLSTDTQYF. Combining the CDR3 with reference TRBV7-9 and TRBJ2-3 gives the whole variable domain DTGVSQNPRHKITKRGQNVTFRCDPISEHNRLYWYRQTLGQGPEFLTYFQNEAQLEKSRLLSDRFSAERPKGSFSTLEIQRTEQGDSAMYLCASRPTPGGLSTDTQYFGPGTRLTVL.

This clonotype was detected only a few times. The chain is built from TRBV6-1 and TRBJ2-7; D tentatively fits TRBD1 or TRBD2 (5 bases each). V shed 6 bases and J shed 0 bases, with 21 bases lying between them. The CDR3 has 17 amino acids. The V gene's germline CDR1 is MNHNS and CDR2 SASEGT. The CDR3 protein is CASRPSAGTLDSYEQYF. CDR3 nucleotides: TGTGCCAGCAGACCCTCCGCCGGGACGTTGGACTCCTACGAGCAGTACTTC.

This clonotype appeared a few times. J is TRBJ1-6 and V is TRBV6-2 or TRBV6-3; no reliable D call. Per germline, CDR1 MNHEY and CDR2 SVGEGT. The germline V and J ends were trimmed by 8 bases and 0 bases, with 11 bases remaining between them. CDR3 length: 15 amino acids. The CDR3 bases are TGTGCCAGCGACCTACGAGACTCCTATAATTCACCCCTCCACTTT. Translation: CASDLRDSYNSPLHF.

This clonotype came up a few times. V is TRBV7-2 and J is TRBJ2-7; the D is unclear. The CDR3 is 18 residues long. With 5 bases removed from V and 3 bases from J, the gap between germline ends came to 26 bases. Germline CDR1 SGHTA, CDR2 FQGNSA. In nucleotides, the CDR3 is TGTGCCAGCAGCCCGAGTTATGGTATAGAACTTCCTTTCTACGAGCAGTACTTC. Protein sequence: CASSPSYGIELPFYEQYF.